A single sample is the source of the 22 T cell receptor beta chains below, sequenced in a study of cytomegalovirus exposure and HLA in healthy donors. PCR amplification relied on 60 Vbeta primers (plus 13 Jbeta primers). The repertoire was sequenced with immunoSEQ multiplex PCR; TCRdb's copy has only in-frame clones and lacks some. In total, the table holds some 150,000 clones. The material sequenced was PBMCs. The source of these receptors is a woman aged 18-35 years in good health and CMV-seronegative.

The rearrangement links TRBV11-2 to TRBJ2-1; TRBD2 matches at 10 bases. CDR1 and CDR2 (germline): SGHAT, FQNNGV. The CDR3 has 15 amino acids. J gave up 8 bases and V 0 bases, and 4 bases lay outside the gene matches. The CDR3 DNA is TGTGCCAGCAGCTTAGATATAGCGGGAGGACATGAGCAGTTCTTC. It yields the protein CASSLDIAGGHEQFF.

V is TRBV5-1 and J is TRBJ1-4; 9 bases align to TRBD1. Germline CDR1 is SGHRS and CDR2 is YFSETQ. CDR3 length equals 17 residues. The ends lost 4 bases at V and 5 bases at J; junction bases unmatched: 12. CDR3: CASSPYPLGTGNEKLFF. The CDR3 coding sequence is TGCGCCAGCAGCCCGTACCCCCTCGGGACAGGGAATGAAAAACTGTTTTTT.

The CDR3 sequence is CASSPGPNYGYTF. The DNA for the CDR3 is TGTGCCAGCAGCCCCGGTCCAAACTATGGCTACACCTTC. The chain is built from TRBV5-6 and TRBJ1-2, with D uncertain. Trimming took off 4 bases at V and 2 bases at J, with 9 bases between the two ends. This CDR3 contains 13 residues. Germline values: CDR1 SGHDT, CDR2 YYEEEE.

V is TRBV27 and J is TRBJ2-3; D not resolved. Between the trimmed V and J ends, which lost 4 bases and 2 bases, there was a span of 4 bases. Germline V gene lookup returns CDR1 MNHEY and CDR2 SMNVEV (reference sequence). This CDR3 is built from 12 residues. The CDR3 coding sequence is TGTGCCAGCAGTTCCAACACAGATACGCAGTATTTT. The encoded protein is CASSSNTDTQYF.

The rearrangement uses TRBV6-1 and TRBJ1-5; D possibly corresponds to TRBD1 (6 bases). Germline CDR1 is MNHNS and CDR2 is SASEGT. The CDR3 is 14 residues long. V was shortened by 5 bases and J by 1 base, with 9 bases between the two germline ends. The CDR3 spells CASSLQGSNQPQHF. CDR3 nucleotides: TGTGCCAGCAGTTTACAGGGAAGCAATCAGCCCCAGCATTTT.

The chain carries TRBV10-3 and TRBJ1-5; TRBD1 is a possible D gene (6 bases). The V and J ends lost 2 bases and 6 bases respectively, with 11 bases between them. The CDR3 length is 14 residues. From germline, CDR1 is ENHRY and CDR2 SYGVKD. The CDR3 region has the DNA TGTGCCATCAGTGAGGGGGGCGCACGTCAGCCCCAGCATTTT. Translating gives CAISEGGARQPQHF.

V usage is TRBV10-3 and J usage is TRBJ1-2, with 7 bases fitting TRBD1. V lost 6 bases and J lost 3; bases outside the gene matches: 7. CDR3 length: 14 amino acids. Germline values: CDR1 ENHRY, CDR2 SYGVKD. The CDR3 is CAIRPGQLYYGYTF. The CDR3, as DNA: TGTGCCATCAGACCGGGACAGCTGTACTATGGCTACACCTTC.

CDR3 protein: CASSSEPSGTGELFF. DNA for the CDR3: TGTGCCAGCAGTTCGGAGCCCTCTGGAACCGGGGAGCTGTTTTTT. V and J are TRBV6-5 and TRBJ2-2; D is undetermined. Germline V lookup: CDR1 MNHEY, CDR2 SVGAGI. Trimming removed 4 bases at V and 5 bases at J, with 14 bases between. The CDR3 runs 15 residues.

This sequence joins TRBV7-8 and TRBJ1-6; a possible D gene is TRBD1 (6 bases). V lost 0 bases to trimming and J lost 10 bases, with 7 bases between them. This CDR3 region has 13 residues. In germline, CDR1 is SGHVS, CDR2 FQNEAQ. CDR3 loop: CASSLAGGSPLHF. CDR3 sequence (DNA): TGTGCCAGCAGCTTAGCAGGGGGATCACCCCTCCACTTT. The full variable domain, completed using reference TRBV7-8 and TRBJ1-6, is GAGVSQSPRYKVAKRGQDVALRCDPISGHVSLFWYQQALGQGPEFLTYFQNEAQLDKSGLPSDRFFAERPEGSVSTLKIQRTQQEDSAVYLCASSLAGGSPLHFGNGTRLTVT.

V usage is TRBV5-4 and J usage is TRBJ2-5; 12 bases are a match to TRBD1. The DNA end is a closer match to TRBJ2-7, so the J assignment may be wrong. The CDR3 is 15 residues long. CDR1 and CDR2 (germline): SGHNT, YYREEE (reference sequence). The CDR3, as DNA: TGTGCCAGCAGCTTGGGGGACAGGGGGCAGGGCGAGCAGTACTTC. Its translation: CASSLGDRGQGEQYF.

The rearrangement links TRBV5-1 to TRBJ2-3; 12 bases agree with TRBD2. After removal of 2 bases from V and 2 bases from J, the junction contained 6 bases not matched to a gene. Germline CDR1 SGHRS, CDR2 YFSETQ. The length of the CDR3 is 17 residues. CDR3 nucleotide sequence: TGCGCCAGCAGCTTAAGTCTAGCGGGAGGGCCCACAGATACGCAGTATTTT. Protein: CASSLSLAGGPTDTQYF.

This chain uses TRBV6-1 with TRBJ2-2; the D gene is possibly TRBD2 (7 bases). Germline CDR1 and CDR2: MNHNS and SASEGT. The V end lost 10 bases, the J end lost 0 bases, and 15 bases lay between the germline ends. This CDR3 has 15 amino acids. In nucleotides, the CDR3 is TGTGCCATCGGGGGGCGGTACCCGAACACCGGGGAGCTGTTTTTT. Translating it yields CAIGGRYPNTGELFF.

The chain links TRBV2 to TRBJ1-1; 9 bases map to TRBD1. The V gene end was trimmed by 4 bases and the J gene end by 4 bases; junction bases not matched to a gene: 7. This CDR3 region has 15 residues. Germline assignment: CDR1 SNHLY and CDR2 FYNNEI. In DNA, the CDR3 is TGTGCCAGCAGTGGGGGGACAGGGAGGACCACTGAAGCTTTCTTT. Amino acids: CASSGGTGRTTEAFF.

The chain carries TRBV6-5 and TRBJ1-2; D gene ambiguous. CDR3 length equals 13 residues. Germline assignment: CDR1 MNHEY and CDR2 SVGAGI. V was cut by 2 bases and J by 7 bases, with 11 bases left in between. CDR3 amino acids: CASSYGYSAGYTF. CDR3 sequence (DNA): TGTGCCAGCAGTTACGGGTACAGTGCTGGCTACACCTTC.

This chain links TRBV27 with TRBJ2-2; 7 bases align to TRBD1. The germline CDR1 and CDR2 sequences are MNHEY and SMNVEV (reference sequence). CDR3 length: 17 amino acids. Losses at the gene ends were 8 bases for V and 1 base for J; bases not matched to a gene: 13. The CDR3 region has the DNA TGTGCCAGCGGCCGGCCTCCGGGACAGCTGAACACCGGGGAGCTGTTTTTT. As protein: CASGRPPGQLNTGELFF.

V usage is TRBV5-1 and J usage is TRBJ2-2; the match to TRBD2 covers 9 bases. J was trimmed by 6 bases and V by 4 bases; bases with no gene match: 13. The germline V gene has CDR1 SGHRS and CDR2 YFSETQ. This CDR3 region has 17 residues. The CDR3 loop is CASSEQPGLALAGELFF. CDR3 DNA sequence: TGCGCCAGCAGCGAGCAGCCGGGACTAGCACTGGCCGGGGAGCTGTTTTTT.

The genes are TRBV19 and TRBJ1-4; 10 positions match TRBD1. The CDR3 is 14 amino acids. The V and J ends lost 4 bases and 6 bases, in that order; junction bases with no gene match: 2. Germline CDR1 is LNHDA and CDR2 is SQIVND (reference sequence). The CDR3 nucleotides read TGTGCCAGTAGTACAGGGACAGGGGATGAAAAACTGTTTTTT. This encodes CASSTGTGDEKLFF.

The CDR3 loop reads CASSLDQGTYEQYV. The CDR3, as DNA: TGTGCCAGCAGCTTAGATCAGGGAACCTACGAGCAGTACGTC. The chain recombines TRBV7-9 with TRBJ2-7; possible D gene TRBD1, 5 bases. Per the germline V gene, CDR1 is SEHNR and CDR2 is FQNEAQ (reference sequence). CDR3 length equals 14 residues. The V and J ends lost 1 base and 2 bases respectively, with 9 bases between them.

The rearrangement joins TRBV5-6 to TRBJ1-1; 7 nucleotides line up with TRBD1. The CDR3 is made up of 16 amino acids. The V segment lost 1 base and the J segment 0 bases; nucleotides outside the gene matches: 6. Germline lookup yields CDR1 SGHDT and CDR2 YYEEEE. CDR3 bases: TGTGCCAGCAGCTTGACAGGGGCCGGCGTGAACACTGAAGCTTTCTTT. Translation gives CASSLTGAGVNTEAFF.

The V call is TRBV19, the J call TRBJ2-3; TRBD1 matches 7 bases. CDR3 length equals 15 residues. Trimming removed 2 bases from V and 4 bases from J; junction bases left unmatched: 6. In germline, CDR1 is LNHDA, CDR2 SQIVND (reference sequence). CDR3 sequence reads: CASSIFYRGPDTQYF. In DNA form, the CDR3 reads TGTGCCAGTAGTATATTCTACAGGGGCCCAGATACGCAGTATTTT.

This chain uses TRBV13 with TRBJ2-5; tentative D call: TRBD1 (6 bases). In germline, CDR1 is PRHDT, CDR2 FYEKMQ (reference sequence). The CDR3 is made up of 12 amino acids. The CDR3 reads CVTGQHQETQYF. CDR3 coding DNA: TGTGTCACGGGACAACACCAAGAGACCCAGTACTTC.

V usage is TRBV9 and J usage is TRBJ1-5, with unresolved D. V was pared by 0 bases and J by 3 bases, with 10 bases between. Germline-derived CDR1 and CDR2 are SGDLS and YYNGEE. The CDR3 covers 15 residues. The CDR3 here is CASSVGPEYNQPQHF. The CDR3 DNA sequence: TGTGCCAGCAGCGTAGGCCCAGAATACAATCAGCCCCAGCATTTT.